The 7 T cell receptor beta chains below all came from one sample that was sequenced in a study of blood T cell repertoires in COVID-19. Here immunoSEQ multiplex PCR was the method, and the copy in TCRdb shows in-frame clones only, minus some. This table has about 220,000 clones, roughly 84% appearing once. The sequenced sample consisted of PBMCs or T cells enriched from blood (not recorded which). These receptors came from a woman in her thirties or forties who had recovered from COVID-19.

This clone has only a few counts. V usage is TRBV6-1 and J usage is TRBJ2-5; D is perhaps TRBD2 (6 bases). Trimming stripped 3 bases from V and 4 bases from J, with 12 bases between. Germline loops: CDR1 MNHNS, CDR2 SASEGT. This CDR3 comprises 14 residues. Here the CDR3 DNA reads TGTGCCAGCAGTGAGGGGGGTGCGGGAGAGACCCAGTACTTC. Translated, it gives CASSEGGAGETQYF.

The V and J genes are TRBV5-5 and TRBJ1-1, with TRBD1 identical over 7 bases. Germline V gene lookup returns CDR1 SGHKS and CDR2 YYEKEE (reference sequence). V lost 4 bases to trimming and J lost 1 base; unmatched junction nucleotides: 7. The CDR3 length is 15 residues. Here the CDR3 DNA reads TGTGCCAGCAGCAGTACCGGGACAGAGAACACTGAAGCTTTCTTT. Its translation is CASSSTGTENTEAFF.

This chain joins TRBV20-1 and TRBJ2-7; 7 bases align to TRBD1. J lost 4 bases, V lost 6 bases, and 3 bases had no gene match. Germline V CDR1 and CDR2: DFQATT, SNEGSKA (reference sequence). The CDR3 extends over 11 amino acids. The CDR3 region is CSAWDSYEQYF. CDR3 sequence (DNA): TGCAGTGCGTGGGACAGTTACGAGCAGTACTTC.

The count of this clone is one. The V call is TRBV5-1, the J call TRBJ1-2; 10 nucleotides line up with TRBD1. Per the germline V gene, CDR1 is SGHRS and CDR2 is YFSETQ. The CDR3 contains 16 residues. The V segment lost 4 bases and the J segment 7 bases; nucleotides outside the gene matches: 13. DNA for the CDR3: TGCGCCAGCAGCGTAATTGGGACAGGGGCGAGTGGTGGCTACACCTTC. Encoded protein: CASSVIGTGASGGYTF. The whole variable domain, remainder taken from reference TRBV5-1 and TRBJ1-2, is KAGVTQTPRYLIKTRGQQVTLSCSPISGHRSVSWYQQTPGQGLQFLFEYFSETQRNKGNFPGRFSGRQFSNSRSEMNVSTLELGDSALYLCASSVIGTGASGGYTFGSGTRLTVV.

This clone was counted once. The chain combines TRBV5-4 with TRBJ2-1, with D possibly matching TRBD1 (6 bases). Germline V gives CDR1 SGHNT, CDR2 YYREEE (reference sequence). Trimming removed 9 bases at V and 6 bases at J, with 22 bases between. The CDR3 contains 15 residues. The CDR3 nucleotides are TGTGCCACCACCGTTGCGGACAGACCGTCCAATGAGCAGTTCTTC. Residues: CATTVADRPSNEQFF.

Remarks on this clone: The identical CDR3 is also encoded by other nucleotide sequences in the sample. The CDR3 region has the DNA TGCGCCAGCAGCTTGGACAGTCCGAATCAGCCCCAGCATTTT. This encodes CASSLDSPNQPQHF. The rearrangement uses TRBV5-1 and TRBJ1-5; D unresolved. V was pared by 0 bases and J by 4 bases, with 8 bases between. CDR3 length: 14 amino acids. Germline loops: CDR1 SGHRS, CDR2 YFSETQ.

This clone was seen once. One junction end disagrees with the germline gene, perhaps due to a read error. The chain uses TRBV28 and TRBJ2-5; TRBD2 matches 8 bases. The germline V gene encodes CDR1 MDHEN and CDR2 SYDVKM. The CDR3 runs to 15 residues. Here the CDR3 reads CASSTLGRAPESQYF. CDR3 in DNA: TGTGCCAGCAGCACGCTCGGGAGGGCCCCAGAGAGCCAGTACTTC.